This TCR beta chain was sequenced during a study of cytomegalovirus exposure and HLA in healthy donors. The PCR employed 60 Vbeta primers together with 13 Jbeta primers. Only in-frame clones appear in the TCRdb table, and some are missing; sequencing was by immunoSEQ multiplex PCR. The table lists roughly 150,000 clones, 80% of them singletons. This clone was counted only a few times. Per germline, CDR1 LNHDA and CDR2 SQIVND (reference sequence). The CDR3 runs 14 residues. V was clipped by 9 bases and J by 5 bases; unmatched bases: 7. Sequencing was done on a sample of PBMCs. The source of this sequence is a woman aged 40 to 49 in good health and CMV-seronegative. The chain joins TRBV19 to TRBJ2-7; 13 positions agree with TRBD2. The CDR3 here is CASHPGLAGHEQYF. The CDR3 coding sequence is TGTGCCAGCCATCCGGGACTAGCGGGGCACGAGCAGTACTTC.